This TCR beta chain originates from a study of T cells in Graves' hyperthyroidism and ophthalmopathy. RNA transcripts were the template for amplifying TCR beta CDR3 regions. An initial round of RT-PCR targeting the TCR CDR3 relied on the HTBI primer set. TCRdb reprocessed the multiplex PCR reads via MiXCR and lists one record per CDR3 protein. The sample lists 450,000 to 500,000 distinct CDR3 sequences, 22% occurring once. V gave up 0 bases and J gave up 4 bases, with 9 bases separating them. The germline V gene has CDR1 LGHDT and CDR2 YNNKEL (reference sequence). The CDR3 has 14 residues. This clonotype was seen ten or more times. Uncontrolled infection, other autoimmune disease, pregnancy or lactation barred patients from enrollment.

This chain connects TRBV3-1 to TRBJ1-2; tentatively, D is TRBD1 (5 bases). The sequence derives from a woman between 65 and 79 years old with Graves' ophthalmopathy. Sample: blood. The CDR3 loop reads CASSQEQGPYGYTF. In DNA form, the CDR3 reads TGTGCCAGCAGCCAAGAGCAGGGTCCCTATGGCTACACCTTC.